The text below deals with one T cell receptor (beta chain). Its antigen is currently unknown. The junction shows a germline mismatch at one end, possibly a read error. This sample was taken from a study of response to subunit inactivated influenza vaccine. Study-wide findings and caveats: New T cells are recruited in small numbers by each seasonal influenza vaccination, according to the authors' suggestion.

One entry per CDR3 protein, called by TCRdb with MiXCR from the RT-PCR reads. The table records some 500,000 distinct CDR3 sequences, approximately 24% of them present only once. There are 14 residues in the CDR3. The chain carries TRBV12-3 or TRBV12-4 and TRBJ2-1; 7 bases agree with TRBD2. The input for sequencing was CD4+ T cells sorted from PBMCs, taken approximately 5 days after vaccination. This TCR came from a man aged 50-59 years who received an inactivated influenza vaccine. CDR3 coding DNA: TGTGCCAGCCGTTTTCTAGCGGTCTACAATGAGCAGTTCTTC. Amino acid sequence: CASRFLAVYNEQFF.